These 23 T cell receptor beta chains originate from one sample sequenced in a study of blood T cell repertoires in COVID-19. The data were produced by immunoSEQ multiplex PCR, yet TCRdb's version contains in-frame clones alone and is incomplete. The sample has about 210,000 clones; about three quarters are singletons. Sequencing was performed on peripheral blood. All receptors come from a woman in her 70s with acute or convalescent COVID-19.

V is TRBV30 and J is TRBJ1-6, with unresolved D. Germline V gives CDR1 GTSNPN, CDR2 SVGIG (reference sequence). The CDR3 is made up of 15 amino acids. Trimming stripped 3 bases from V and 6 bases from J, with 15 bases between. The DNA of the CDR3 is TGTGCCTGGAGCCTCCCGGGAAACATTAATTCACCCCTCCACTTT. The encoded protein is CAWSLPGNINSPLHF.

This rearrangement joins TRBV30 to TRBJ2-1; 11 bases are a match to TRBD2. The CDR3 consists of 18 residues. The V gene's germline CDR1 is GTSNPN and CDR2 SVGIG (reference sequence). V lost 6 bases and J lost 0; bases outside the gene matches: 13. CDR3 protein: CACLATSGSHSSYNEQFF. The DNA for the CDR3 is TGTGCCTGCCTAGCAACTAGCGGGAGTCATAGCTCCTACAATGAGCAGTTCTTC.

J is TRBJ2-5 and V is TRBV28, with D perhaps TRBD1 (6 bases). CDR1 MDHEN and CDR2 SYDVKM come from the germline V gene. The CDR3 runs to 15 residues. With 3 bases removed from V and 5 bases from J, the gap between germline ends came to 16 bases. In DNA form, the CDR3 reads TGTGCCAGCAGTTTTGGGGCAGGGGCGCGGGAGACCCAGTACTTC. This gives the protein CASSFGAGARETQYF.

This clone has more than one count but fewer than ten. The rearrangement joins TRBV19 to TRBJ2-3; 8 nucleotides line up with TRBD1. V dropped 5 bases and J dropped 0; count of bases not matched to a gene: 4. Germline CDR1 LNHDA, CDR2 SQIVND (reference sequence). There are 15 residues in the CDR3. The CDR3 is CASSPDRGSTDTQYF. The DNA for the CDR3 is TGTGCCAGTAGTCCTGACAGGGGTAGCACAGATACGCAGTATTTT. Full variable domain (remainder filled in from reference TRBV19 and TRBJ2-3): DGGITQSPKYLFRKEGQNVTLSCEQNLNHDAMYWYRQDPGQGLRLIYYSQIVNDFQKGDIAEGYSVSREKKESFPLTVTSAQKNPTAFYLCASSPDRGSTDTQYFGPGTRLTVL.

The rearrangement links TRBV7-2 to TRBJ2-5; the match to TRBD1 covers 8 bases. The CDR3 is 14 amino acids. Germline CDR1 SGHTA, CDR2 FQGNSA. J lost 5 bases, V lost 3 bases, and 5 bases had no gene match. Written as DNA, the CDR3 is TGTGCCAGCAGCTTTCAGGGGGCGGGGGAGACCCAGTACTTC. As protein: CASSFQGAGETQYF. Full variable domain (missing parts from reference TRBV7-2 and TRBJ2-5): GAGVSQSPSNKVTEKGKDVELRCDPISGHTALYWYRQSLGQGLEFLIYFQGNSAPDKSGLPSDRFSAERTGGSVSTLTIQRTQQEDSAVYLCASSFQGAGETQYFGPGTRLLVL.

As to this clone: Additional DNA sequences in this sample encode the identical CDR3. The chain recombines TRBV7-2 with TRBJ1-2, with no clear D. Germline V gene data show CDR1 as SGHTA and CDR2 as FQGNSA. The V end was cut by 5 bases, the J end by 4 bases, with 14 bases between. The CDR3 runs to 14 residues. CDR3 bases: TGTGCCAGCAGCCCCTCGGTTGGAGGCTATGGCTACACCTTC. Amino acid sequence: CASSPSVGGYGYTF.

CDR3 nucleotide sequence: TGTGCCAGCAGCCCCTACGACAGGGGGCGCGGTCAGCCCCAGCATTTT. This translates into CASSPYDRGRGQPQHF. The rearrangement uses TRBV5-6 and TRBJ1-5; 10 nucleotides line up with TRBD1. J gave up 6 bases and V 4 bases, and 10 bases lay outside the gene matches. The CDR3 contains 16 residues. Germline values: CDR1 SGHDT, CDR2 YYEEEE.

CDR3 amino acids: CASSVSGGDNSPLHF. CDR3 nucleotide sequence: TGTGCCAGCAGCGTCTCAGGGGGTGATAATTCACCCCTCCACTTT. The chain couples TRBV9 to TRBJ1-6; TRBD1 matches 7 bases. This CDR3 has 15 residues. Germline trimming cut 2 bases from V and 5 bases from J; bases unmatched to any gene: 4. From germline, CDR1 is SGDLS and CDR2 YYNGEE.

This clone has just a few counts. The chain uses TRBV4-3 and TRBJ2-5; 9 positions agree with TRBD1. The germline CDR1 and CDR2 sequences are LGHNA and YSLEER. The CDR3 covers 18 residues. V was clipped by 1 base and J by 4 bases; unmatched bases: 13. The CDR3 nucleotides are TGCGCCAGCAGCCAAGGTTGGTCCGGGACAGGGATCCGAGAGACCCAGTACTTC. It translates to CASSQGWSGTGIRETQYF.

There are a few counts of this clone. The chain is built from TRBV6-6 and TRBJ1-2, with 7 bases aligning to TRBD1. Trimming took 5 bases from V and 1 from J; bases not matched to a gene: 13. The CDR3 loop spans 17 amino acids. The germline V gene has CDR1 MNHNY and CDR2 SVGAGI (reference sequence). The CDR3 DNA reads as TGTGCCAGCAGTCGCGACAGGGTTTTTGCCCGTAACTATGGCTACACCTTC. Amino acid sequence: CASSRDRVFARNYGYTF.

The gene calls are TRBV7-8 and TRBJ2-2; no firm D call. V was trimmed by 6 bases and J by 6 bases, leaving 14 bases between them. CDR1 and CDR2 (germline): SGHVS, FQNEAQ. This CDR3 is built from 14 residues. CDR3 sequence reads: CASSGGTIAGELFF. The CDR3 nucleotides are TGTGCCAGCAGTGGTGGTACAATCGCCGGGGAGCTGTTTTTT. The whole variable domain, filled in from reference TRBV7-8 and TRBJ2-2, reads GAGVSQSPRYKVAKRGQDVALRCDPISGHVSLFWYQQALGQGPEFLTYFQNEAQLDKSGLPSDRFFAERPEGSVSTLKIQRTQQEDSAVYLCASSGGTIAGELFFGEGSRLTVL.

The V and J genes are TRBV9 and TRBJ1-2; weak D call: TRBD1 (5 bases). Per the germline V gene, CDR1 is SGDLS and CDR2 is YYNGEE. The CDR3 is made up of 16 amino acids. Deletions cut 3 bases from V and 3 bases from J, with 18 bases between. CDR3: CASSERQTSLHYGYTF. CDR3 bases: TGTGCCAGCAGCGAACGACAGACCTCGCTTCACTATGGCTACACCTTC.

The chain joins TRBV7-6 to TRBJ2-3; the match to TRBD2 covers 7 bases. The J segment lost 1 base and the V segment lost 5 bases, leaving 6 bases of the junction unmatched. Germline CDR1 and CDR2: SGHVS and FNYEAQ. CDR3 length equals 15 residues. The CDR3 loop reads CASSTQRGGTDTQYF. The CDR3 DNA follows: TGTGCCAGCAGCACCCAGCGGGGCGGCACAGATACGCAGTATTTT. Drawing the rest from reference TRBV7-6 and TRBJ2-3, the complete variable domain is GAGVSQSPRYKVTKRGQDVALRCDPISGHVSLYWYRQALGQGPEFLTYFNYEAQQDKSGLPNDRFSAERPEGSISTLTIQRTEQRDSAMYRCASSTQRGGTDTQYFGPGTRLTVL.

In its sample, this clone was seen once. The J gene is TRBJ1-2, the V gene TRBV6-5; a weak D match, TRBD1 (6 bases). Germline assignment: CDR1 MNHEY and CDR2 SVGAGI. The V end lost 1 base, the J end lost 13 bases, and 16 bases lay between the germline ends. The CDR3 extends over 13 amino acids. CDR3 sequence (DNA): TGTGCCAGCAGTTACTTCAGGGGCGAACTGCGCACCTTC. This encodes CASSYFRGELRTF.

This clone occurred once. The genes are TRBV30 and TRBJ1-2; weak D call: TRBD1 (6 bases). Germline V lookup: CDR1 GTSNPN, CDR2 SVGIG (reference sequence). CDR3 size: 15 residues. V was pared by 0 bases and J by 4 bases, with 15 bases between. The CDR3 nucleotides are TGTGCCTGGAGTGTTCAGTCAGGGGACCGCTATGGCTACACCTTC. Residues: CAWSVQSGDRYGYTF.

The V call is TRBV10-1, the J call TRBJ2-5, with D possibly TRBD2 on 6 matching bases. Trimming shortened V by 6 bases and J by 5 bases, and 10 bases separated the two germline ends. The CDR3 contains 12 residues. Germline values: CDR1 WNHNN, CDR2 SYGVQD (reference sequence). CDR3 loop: CASRGGGETQYF. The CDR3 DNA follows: TGCGCCAGCAGAGGAGGAGGGGAGACCCAGTACTTC.

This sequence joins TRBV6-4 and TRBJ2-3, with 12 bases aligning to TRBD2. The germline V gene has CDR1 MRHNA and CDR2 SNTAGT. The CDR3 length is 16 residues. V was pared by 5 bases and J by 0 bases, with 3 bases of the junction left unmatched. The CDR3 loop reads CASSPSGGASTDTQYF. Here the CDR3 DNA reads TGTGCCAGCAGTCCTAGCGGGGGGGCCAGCACAGATACGCAGTATTTT.

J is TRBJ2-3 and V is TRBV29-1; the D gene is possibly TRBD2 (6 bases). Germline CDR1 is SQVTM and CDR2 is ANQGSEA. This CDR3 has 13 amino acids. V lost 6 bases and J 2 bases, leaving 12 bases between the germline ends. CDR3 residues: CSVRESATDTQYF. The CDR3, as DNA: TGCAGCGTCCGGGAGTCGGCCACAGATACGCAGTATTTT.

Here the CDR3 reads CASSPRLGSNEQFF. The DNA for the CDR3 is TGTGCCAGCAGCCCGAGACTGGGGAGCAATGAGCAGTTCTTC. J is TRBJ2-1 and V is TRBV9; D is perhaps TRBD2 (5 bases). CDR1 and CDR2 from the germline V gene are SGDLS and YYNGEE. Trimming left V 4 bases short and J 6 bases short, with 14 bases between. The CDR3 runs 14 residues.

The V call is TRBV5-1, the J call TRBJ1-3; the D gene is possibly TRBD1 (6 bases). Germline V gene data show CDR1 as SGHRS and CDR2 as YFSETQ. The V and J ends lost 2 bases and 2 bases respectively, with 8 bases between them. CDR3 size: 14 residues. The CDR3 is CASSFGQTGNTIYF. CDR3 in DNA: TGCGCCAGCAGCTTTGGACAGACTGGAAACACCATATATTTT.

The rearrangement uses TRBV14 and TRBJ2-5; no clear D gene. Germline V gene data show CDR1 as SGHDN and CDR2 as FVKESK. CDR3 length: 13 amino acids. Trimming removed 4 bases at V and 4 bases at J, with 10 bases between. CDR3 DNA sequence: TGTGCCAGCAGCCCGCGGCTGGGAGAGACCCAGTACTTC. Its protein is CASSPRLGETQYF. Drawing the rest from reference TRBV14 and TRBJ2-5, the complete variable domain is EAGVTQFPSHSVIEKGQTVTLRCDPISGHDNLYWYRRVMGKEIKFLLHFVKESKQDESGMPNNRFLAERTGGTYSTLKVQPAELEDSGVYFCASSPRLGETQYFGPGTRLLVL.

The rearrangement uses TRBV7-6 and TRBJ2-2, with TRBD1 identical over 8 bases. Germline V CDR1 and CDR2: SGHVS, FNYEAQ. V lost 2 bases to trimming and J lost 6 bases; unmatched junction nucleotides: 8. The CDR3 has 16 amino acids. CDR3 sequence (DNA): TGTGCCAGCAGCTTATTCGGTCAGGGGGCCTCCGGGGAGCTGTTTTTT. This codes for CASSLFGQGASGELFF.

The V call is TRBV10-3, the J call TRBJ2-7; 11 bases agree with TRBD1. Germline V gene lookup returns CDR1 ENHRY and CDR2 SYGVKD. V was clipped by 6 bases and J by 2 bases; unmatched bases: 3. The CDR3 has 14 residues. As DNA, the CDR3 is TGTGCCATCAGCCCGGGACAGGGGGCCTACGAGCAGTACTTC. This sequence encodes CAISPGQGAYEQYF.